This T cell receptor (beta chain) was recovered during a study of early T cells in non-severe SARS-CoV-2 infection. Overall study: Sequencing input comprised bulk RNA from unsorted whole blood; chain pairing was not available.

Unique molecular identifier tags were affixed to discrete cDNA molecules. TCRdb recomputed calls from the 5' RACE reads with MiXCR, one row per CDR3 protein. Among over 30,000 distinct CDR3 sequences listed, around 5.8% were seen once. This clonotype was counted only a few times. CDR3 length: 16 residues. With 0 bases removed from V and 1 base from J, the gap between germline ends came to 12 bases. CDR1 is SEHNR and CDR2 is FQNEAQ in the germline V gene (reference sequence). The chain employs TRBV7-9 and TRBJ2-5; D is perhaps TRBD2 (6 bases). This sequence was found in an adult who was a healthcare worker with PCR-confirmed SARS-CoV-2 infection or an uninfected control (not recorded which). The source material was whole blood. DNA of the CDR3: TGTGCCAGCAGCTTAGCCCCGAGGACTACCCAAGAGACCCAGTACTTC. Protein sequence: CASSLAPRTTQETQYF.